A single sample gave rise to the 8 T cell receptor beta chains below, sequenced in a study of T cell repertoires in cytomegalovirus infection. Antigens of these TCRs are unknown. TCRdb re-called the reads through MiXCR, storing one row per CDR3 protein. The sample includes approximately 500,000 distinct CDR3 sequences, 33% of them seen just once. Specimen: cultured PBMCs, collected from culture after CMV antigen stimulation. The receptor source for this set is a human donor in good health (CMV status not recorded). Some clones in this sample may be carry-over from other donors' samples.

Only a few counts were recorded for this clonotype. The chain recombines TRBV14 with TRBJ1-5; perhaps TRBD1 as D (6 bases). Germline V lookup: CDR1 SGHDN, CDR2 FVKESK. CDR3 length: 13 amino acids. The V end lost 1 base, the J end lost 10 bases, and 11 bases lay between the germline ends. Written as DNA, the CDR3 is TGTGCCAGCAGCCAAGTCAAGGACAGTCCCCAGCATTTT. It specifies CASSQVKDSPQHF.

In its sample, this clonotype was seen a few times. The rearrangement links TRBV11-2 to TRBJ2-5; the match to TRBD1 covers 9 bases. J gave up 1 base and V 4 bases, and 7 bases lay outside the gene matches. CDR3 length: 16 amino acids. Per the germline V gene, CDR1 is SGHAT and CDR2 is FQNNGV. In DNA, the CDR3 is TGTGCCAGCAGCTCACGACAGGGGGGTAGCCAAGAGACCCAGTACTTC. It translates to CASSSRQGGSQETQYF.

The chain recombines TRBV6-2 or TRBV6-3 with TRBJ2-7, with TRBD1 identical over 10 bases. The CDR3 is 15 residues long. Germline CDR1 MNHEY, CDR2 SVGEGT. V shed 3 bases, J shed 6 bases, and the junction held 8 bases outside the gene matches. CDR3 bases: TGTGCCAGCAGTTATGGGGACAGGGGCTTGGCCGAGCAGTACGTC. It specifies CASSYGDRGLAEQYV.

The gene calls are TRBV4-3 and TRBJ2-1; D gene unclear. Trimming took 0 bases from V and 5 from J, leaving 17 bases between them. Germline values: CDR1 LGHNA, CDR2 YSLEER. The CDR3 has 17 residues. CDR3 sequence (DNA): TGCGCCAGCAGCCAAGACGATCGTCATACAACGAACAATGAGCAGTTCTTC. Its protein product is CASSQDDRHTTNNEQFF.

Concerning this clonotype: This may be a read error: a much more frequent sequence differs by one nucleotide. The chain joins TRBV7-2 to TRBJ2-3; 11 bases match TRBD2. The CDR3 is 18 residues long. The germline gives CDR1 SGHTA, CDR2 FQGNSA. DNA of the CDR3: TGTGCCACCAGCTCCAGGAGGATAGCGGGAGGGGAAACAGATACGCAGTATTTT. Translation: CATSSRRIAGGETDTQYF. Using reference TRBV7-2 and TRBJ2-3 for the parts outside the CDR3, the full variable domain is GAGVSQSPSNKVTEKGKDVELRCDPISGHTALYWYRQSLGQGLEFLIYFQGNSAPDKSGLPSDRFSAERTGGSVSTLTIQRTQQEDSAVYLCATSSRRIAGGETDTQYFGPGTRLTVL.

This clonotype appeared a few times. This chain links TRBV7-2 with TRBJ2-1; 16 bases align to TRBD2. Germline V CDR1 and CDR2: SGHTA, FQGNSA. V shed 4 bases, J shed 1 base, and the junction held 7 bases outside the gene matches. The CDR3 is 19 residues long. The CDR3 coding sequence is TGTGCCAGCAGCTCCCGGGGGACTAGCGGGAGGGAATCCTACAATGAGCAGTTCTTC. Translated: CASSSRGTSGRESYNEQFF.

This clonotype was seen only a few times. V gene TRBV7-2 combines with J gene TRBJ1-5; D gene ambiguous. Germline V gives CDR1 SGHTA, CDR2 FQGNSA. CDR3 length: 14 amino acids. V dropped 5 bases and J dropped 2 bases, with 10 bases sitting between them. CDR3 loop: CASSRREGNQPQHF. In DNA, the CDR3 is TGTGCCAGCAGCCGACGGGAGGGCAATCAGCCCCAGCATTTT. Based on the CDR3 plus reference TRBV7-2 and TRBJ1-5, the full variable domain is GAGVSQSPSNKVTEKGKDVELRCDPISGHTALYWYRQSLGQGLEFLIYFQGNSAPDKSGLPSDRFSAERTGGSVSTLTIQRTQQEDSAVYLCASSRREGNQPQHFGDGTRLSIL.

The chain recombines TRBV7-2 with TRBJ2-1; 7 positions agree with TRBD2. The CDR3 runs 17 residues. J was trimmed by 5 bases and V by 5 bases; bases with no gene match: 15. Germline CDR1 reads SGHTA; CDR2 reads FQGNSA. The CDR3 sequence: CASSPGSGAGAHNEQFF. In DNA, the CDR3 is TGTGCCAGCAGCCCAGGGAGCGGGGCGGGAGCCCACAATGAGCAGTTCTTC.